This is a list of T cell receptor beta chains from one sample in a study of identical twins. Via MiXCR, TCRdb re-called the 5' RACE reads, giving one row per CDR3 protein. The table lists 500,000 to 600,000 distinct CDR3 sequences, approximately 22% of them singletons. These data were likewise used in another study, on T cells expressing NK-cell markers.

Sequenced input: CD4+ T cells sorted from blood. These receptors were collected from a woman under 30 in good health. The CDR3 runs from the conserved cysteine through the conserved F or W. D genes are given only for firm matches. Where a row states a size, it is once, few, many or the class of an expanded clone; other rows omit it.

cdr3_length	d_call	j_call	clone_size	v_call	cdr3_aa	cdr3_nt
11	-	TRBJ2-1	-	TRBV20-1	CSASGRQEQFF	TGCAGTGCGTCCGGGCGTCAAGAGCAGTTCTTC
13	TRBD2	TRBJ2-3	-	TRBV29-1	CSGAGGGRDTQYF	TGCAGCGGAGCGGGGGGAGGACGCGATACGCAGTATTTT
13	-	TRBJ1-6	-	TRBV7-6	CASSLARESPLHF	TGTGCCAGCAGCTTAGCCAGGGAATCACCCCTCCACTTT
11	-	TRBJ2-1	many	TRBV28	CASGYYNEQFF	TGTGCCAGCGGGTACTACAATGAGCAGTTCTTC
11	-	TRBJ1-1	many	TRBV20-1	CSAGVGTEAFF	TGCAGTGCTGGGGTCGGCACTGAAGCTTTCTTT
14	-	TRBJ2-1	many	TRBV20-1	CSALLVIGDNEQFF	TGCAGTGCCCTCCTTGTGATAGGGGACAATGAGCAGTTCTTC
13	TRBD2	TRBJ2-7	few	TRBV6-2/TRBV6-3	CASESGISYEQYF	TGTGCCAGCGAGAGCGGGATTTCCTACGAGCAGTACTTC
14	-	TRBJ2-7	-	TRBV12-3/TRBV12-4	CASSLSLPEDEQYF	TGTGCCAGCAGTTTAAGTCTCCCAGAAGACGAGCAGTACTTC
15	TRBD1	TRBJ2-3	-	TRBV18	CASSVRGPAADTQYF	TGTGCCAGCTCAGTCAGGGGGCCGGCCGCAGATACGCAGTATTTT
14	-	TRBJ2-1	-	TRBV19	CASTLGLNDNEQFF	TGTGCCAGTACCCTCGGGCTCAACGACAATGAGCAGTTCTTC
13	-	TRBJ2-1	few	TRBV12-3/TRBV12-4	CASSLIDRGQQFF	TGTGCCAGCAGTTTGATTGACCGGGGCCAACAGTTCTTC
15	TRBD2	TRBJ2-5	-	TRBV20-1	CSARLTSGGGETQYF	TGCAGTGCTAGATTAACTAGCGGGGGTGGAGAGACCCAGTACTTC
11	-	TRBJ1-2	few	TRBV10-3	CAIRGHYGYTF	TGTGCCATCCGGGGGCACTATGGCTACACCTTC
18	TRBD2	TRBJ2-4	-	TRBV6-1	CASSTLSGKGGRKNIQYF	TGTGCCAGCAGTACACTTAGCGGGAAAGGGGGGAGGAAAAACATTCAGTACTTC
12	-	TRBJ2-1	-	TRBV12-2	CASRNIHNEQFF	TGTGCAAGTCGAAACATACACAATGAGCAGTTCTTC
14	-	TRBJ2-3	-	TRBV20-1	CSARKHVFADTQYF	TGCAGTGCTAGAAAGCACGTCTTCGCAGATACGCAGTATTTT
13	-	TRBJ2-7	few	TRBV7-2	CASSPRVSYEQYF	TGTGCCAGCAGCCCGAGGGTCTCCTACGAGCAGTACTTC
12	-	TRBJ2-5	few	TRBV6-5	CASKRDGETQYF	TGTGCCAGCAAGAGAGACGGAGAGACCCAGTACTTC
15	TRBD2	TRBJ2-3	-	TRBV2	CANQDKRGSTDTQYF	TGTGCCAATCAAGATAAGCGGGGTTCTACAGATACGCAGTATTTT
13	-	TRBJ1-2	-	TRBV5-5	CASSLGPGDGYTF	TGTGCCAGCAGCTTGGGTCCTGGTGACGGCTACACCTTC
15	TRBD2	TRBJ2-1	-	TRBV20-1	CSALELAGGWNEQFF	TGCAGTGCCCTAGAGCTAGCGGGGGGGTGGAATGAGCAGTTCTTC
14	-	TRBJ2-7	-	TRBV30	CAWTKTSVAYEQYF	TGTGCCTGGACAAAGACCTCCGTTGCGTACGAGCAGTACTTC
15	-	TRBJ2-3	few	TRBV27	CASSLEGGGSDTQYF	TGTGCCAGCAGTTTGGAGGGAGGCGGGTCAGATACGCAGTATTTT
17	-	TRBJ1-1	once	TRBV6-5	CASSYRGRGIMNTEAFF	TGTGCCAGCAGTTACCGGGGGCGGGGCATCATGAACACTGAAGCTTTCTTT
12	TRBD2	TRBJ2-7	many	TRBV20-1	CSASGRAYEQYF	TGCAGTGCTAGCGGGAGGGCCTACGAGCAGTACTTC
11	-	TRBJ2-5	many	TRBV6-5	CASGSGGTQYF	TGTGCCAGCGGGAGCGGTGGGACCCAGTACTTC
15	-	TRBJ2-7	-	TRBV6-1	CASSRLFRYSYEQYF	TGTGCCAGCAGCAGACTGTTCCGCTACTCCTACGAGCAGTACTTC
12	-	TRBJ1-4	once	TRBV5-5	CASSLIDEKLFF	TGTGCCAGCAGCCTGATAGATGAAAAACTGTTTTTT
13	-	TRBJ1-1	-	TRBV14	CASSQDIPLGAFF	TGTGCCAGCAGCCAAGACATCCCCCTGGGGGCTTTCTTT
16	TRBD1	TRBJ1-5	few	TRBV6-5	CASSLRQGPPNQPQHF	TGTGCCAGCAGTTTAAGACAGGGGCCCCCTAATCAGCCCCAGCATTTT
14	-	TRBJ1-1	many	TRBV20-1	CSARDRRGNTEAFF	TGCAGTGCTAGAGATAGGAGGGGGAACACTGAAGCTTTCTTT
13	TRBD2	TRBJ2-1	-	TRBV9	CASSAWTSGVEFF	TGTGCCAGCAGCGCCTGGACTAGCGGGGTGGAGTTCTTC
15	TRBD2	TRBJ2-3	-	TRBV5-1	CASSLGTSSADTQYF	TGCGCCAGCAGCTTGGGGACTAGCTCGGCAGATACGCAGTATTTT
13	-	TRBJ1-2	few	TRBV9	CASSVALWGGYTF	TGTGCCAGCAGCGTAGCCCTATGGGGTGGCTACACCTTC
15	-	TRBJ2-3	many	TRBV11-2	CASSLRGGDTDTQYF	TGTGCCAGCAGCTTACGAGGCGGGGACACAGATACGCAGTATTTT
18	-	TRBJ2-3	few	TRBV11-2	CASSTPGGQMTSTDTQYF	TGTGCCAGCAGTACCCCGGGCGGACAAATGACTAGCACAGATACGCAGTATTTT
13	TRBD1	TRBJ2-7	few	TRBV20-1	CSATTTGSSEQYF	TGCAGTGCTACCACGACAGGGTCGAGCGAGCAGTACTTC
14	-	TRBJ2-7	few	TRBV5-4	CASSLERSTYEQYF	TGTGCCAGCAGCTTGGAACGTTCTACTTACGAGCAGTACTTC
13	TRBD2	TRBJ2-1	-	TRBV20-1	CSARTSRRIEQFF	TGCAGTGCTAGGACTAGCCGGAGGATTGAGCAGTTCTTC
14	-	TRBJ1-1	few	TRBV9	CASSVLSGNTEAFF	TGTGCCAGCAGCGTATTGTCCGGGAACACTGAAGCTTTCTTT
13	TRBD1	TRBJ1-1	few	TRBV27	CASGQGYATEAFF	TGTGCCAGCGGACAGGGGTACGCCACTGAAGCTTTCTTT
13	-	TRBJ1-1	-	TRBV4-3	CASSQGFTPEAFF	TGCGCCAGCAGCCAAGGATTTACCCCTGAAGCTTTCTTT
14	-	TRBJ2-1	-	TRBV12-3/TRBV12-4	CASGRASSYNEQFF	TGTGCCAGCGGCAGGGCAAGCTCCTACAATGAGCAGTTCTTC
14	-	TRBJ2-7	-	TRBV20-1	CSARAQESSYEQYF	TGCAGTGCTAGAGCCCAGGAGAGCTCCTACGAGCAGTACTTC
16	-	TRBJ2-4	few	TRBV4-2	CASSQLSHLAKNIQYF	TGTGCCAGCAGCCAACTGTCCCATTTAGCCAAAAACATTCAGTACTTC
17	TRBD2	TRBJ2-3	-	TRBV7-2	CASSRTSGSVGTDTQYF	TGTGCCAGCAGTCGGACTAGCGGGAGTGTCGGCACAGATACGCAGTATTTT